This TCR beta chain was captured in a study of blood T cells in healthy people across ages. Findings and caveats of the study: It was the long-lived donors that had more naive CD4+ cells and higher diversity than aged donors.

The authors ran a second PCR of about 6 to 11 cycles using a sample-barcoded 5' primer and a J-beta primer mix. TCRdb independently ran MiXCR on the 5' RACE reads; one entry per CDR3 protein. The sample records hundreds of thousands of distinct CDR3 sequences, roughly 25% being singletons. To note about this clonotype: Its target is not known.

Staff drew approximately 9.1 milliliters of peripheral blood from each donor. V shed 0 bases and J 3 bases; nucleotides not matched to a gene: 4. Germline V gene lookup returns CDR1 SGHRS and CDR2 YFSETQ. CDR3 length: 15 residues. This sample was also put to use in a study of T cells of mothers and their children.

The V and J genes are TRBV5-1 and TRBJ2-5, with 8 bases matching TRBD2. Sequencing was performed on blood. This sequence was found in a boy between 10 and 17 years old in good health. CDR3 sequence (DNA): TGCGCCAGCAGCTTGGGAAATAGCGGGGAAGAGACCCAGTACTTC. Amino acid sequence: CASSLGNSGEETQYF.